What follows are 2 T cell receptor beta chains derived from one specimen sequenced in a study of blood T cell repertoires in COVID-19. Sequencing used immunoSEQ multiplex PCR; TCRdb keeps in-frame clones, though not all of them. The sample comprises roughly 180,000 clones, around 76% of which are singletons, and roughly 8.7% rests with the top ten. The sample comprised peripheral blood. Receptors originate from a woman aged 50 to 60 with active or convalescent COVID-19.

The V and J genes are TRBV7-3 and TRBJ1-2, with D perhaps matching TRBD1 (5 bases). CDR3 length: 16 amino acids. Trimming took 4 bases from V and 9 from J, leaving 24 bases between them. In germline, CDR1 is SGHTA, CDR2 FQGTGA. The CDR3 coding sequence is TGTGCCAGCAGCTCCAGAGCTAGGGACTGCTTATGGAGCTACACCTTC. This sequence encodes CASSSRARDCLWSYTF.

In DNA form, the CDR3 reads TGTGCCAGCAGCATCGCTAGCGGGGGCCTCACAGATACGCAGTATTTT. Amino acid sequence: CASSIASGGLTDTQYF. The V call is TRBV9, the J call TRBJ2-3, with 10 bases matching TRBD2. V gave up 4 bases and J gave up 2 bases; unmatched junction bases: 7. CDR1 is SGDLS and CDR2 is YYNGEE in the germline V gene. This CDR3 has 16 amino acids.